This TCR beta chain was observed in a study of T cell responses to AZD1222 COVID-19 vaccine (dated by TCRdb to about 2021). Looking at the study overall: AZD1222 recipients given second doses at about 4 weeks or at about 12 weeks were pooled, since spike-specific TCR depth and breadth were not found to differ between the two schedules. A total of approximately 240 trial participants underwent TCR sequencing, of whom roughly 210 had received two doses of AZD1222 and roughly 26 had received two doses of the MenACWY control vaccine. Trial participants were enrolled by age into subgroups of 18-55, 56-69 and 70-plus years, and about 150, 27 and 61 TCR-sequenced participants, respectively, were included in these subgroups. Findings and caveats that apply to the study as a whole: Vaccine-associated CD4 TCRs spanned the whole spike protein, with dominant responses in regions 160-218 and 743-854. Spike-specific TCR breadth and depth rose significantly after two AZD1222 doses compared with day 0 and with MenACWY recipients. Reportedly, close to half of the unique spike-specific TCRs recognized epitopes lying outside the regions that are mutated in the B.1.351 and B.1.1.7 variants. Most participants were white British and females outnumbered males, and the authors suggested that clonal diversity may have been underestimated. The 56-69-year group was small, and its depth increase did not reach significance, likely because of low power. Conclusions about previously exposed vaccinees were limited because only a handful of AZD1222 recipients were SARS-CoV-2 seropositive at baseline. Because no day 14 peak-response samples were available, the repertoires could be characterized only after the peak T cell response.

CDR1 and CDR2 are drawn from the germline V gene: SGHAT, FQNNGV. Trimming at the junction amounts to 3 bases on V and 2 bases on J, and the germline ends lie 10 bases apart. Its CDR3 holds 14 amino acids, cysteine through phenylalanine. Only CDR3 DNA remains: 42 bases, in frame from the first base. The CDR3 regions of human TCRbeta chains were subjected to immunosequencing. In the original analysis: Repertoire TCRs were matched against a reference library of SARS-CoV-2-specific TCRs generated with the MIRA antigen-specificity platform. Breadth meant the fraction of unique TCRs that were SARS-CoV-2-associated, whereas depth meant the fraction of total T cells that were SARS-CoV-2-associated. Using the MIRA data, each spike-specific TCR was assigned both to the spike region to which the TCR was reactive and to a CD4 or CD8 class. Log10-transformed breadth and depth values were compared by one-way ANOVA with Sidak's multiple comparisons tests. In its TCRdb copy, this immuneACCESS table keeps in-frame sequences only and misses some clones. Where compared with another copy, unresolved V genes explain less than half of these, and the others have no known cause. The V and J calls and the clone size are those of that table, but D and trimming were determined from the DNA. The sample table shows about 130,000 clones, and under 90% are seen once. The ten top clones hold about 20% of the sample.

About this clone: It lacks a known antigen. No base quality values were provided; no much bigger clone lies one nucleotide off.

In light of the paper, this sample's time point label describes: baseline before first vaccination. Samples from vaccinated people were obtained from the UK trials COV001 and COV002, which included a single-blind randomized controlled phase 2/3 trial of AZD1222 (ChAdOx1 nCoV-19) in healthy adults. For TCRbeta chain sequencing, PBMC samples from trial participants were taken at day 0 and at day 28 after the second dose. The sample consisted of peripheral blood, taken on day 0 of AZD1222 vaccination. This sequence was found in an adult in good health. The chain couples TRBV11-2 to TRBJ2-5, with the D gene not clear enough to name. The CDR3 amino acid sequence is: CASSFSVGQETQYF. The sequence in DNA is TGTGCCAGCAGCTTTTCCGTCGGGCAAGAGACCCAGTACTTC.